Sequencing of this TCR beta chain was carried out in a study of response to subunit inactivated influenza vaccine. Study-level points and caveats: Seasonal influenza vaccination, on each occasion, was suggested by the authors to recruit few new T cells.

MiXCR was run by TCRdb on the RT-PCR reads, yielding one entry per CDR3 protein. The table has 500,000 to 550,000 distinct CDR3 sequences, under 9% seen once. This clonotype was counted a few times. Its cognate antigen is unknown. Trimming took off 3 bases at V and 2 bases at J, with 19 bases between the two ends. CDR1 is DFQATT, CDR2 SNEGSKA, per germline (reference sequence). The CDR3 consists of 16 residues. The clonotype originates from a man aged 50-75 years who received an inactivated influenza vaccine. Sequenced material: PBMCs from blood, taken 23 to 25 months after vaccination. This chain connects TRBV20-1 to TRBJ2-5; D is perhaps TRBD1 (7 bases). The CDR3: CSASRGRGAIQETQYF. The CDR3 bases are TGCAGTGCTAGTAGGGGCAGGGGGGCAATTCAAGAGACCCAGTACTTC.